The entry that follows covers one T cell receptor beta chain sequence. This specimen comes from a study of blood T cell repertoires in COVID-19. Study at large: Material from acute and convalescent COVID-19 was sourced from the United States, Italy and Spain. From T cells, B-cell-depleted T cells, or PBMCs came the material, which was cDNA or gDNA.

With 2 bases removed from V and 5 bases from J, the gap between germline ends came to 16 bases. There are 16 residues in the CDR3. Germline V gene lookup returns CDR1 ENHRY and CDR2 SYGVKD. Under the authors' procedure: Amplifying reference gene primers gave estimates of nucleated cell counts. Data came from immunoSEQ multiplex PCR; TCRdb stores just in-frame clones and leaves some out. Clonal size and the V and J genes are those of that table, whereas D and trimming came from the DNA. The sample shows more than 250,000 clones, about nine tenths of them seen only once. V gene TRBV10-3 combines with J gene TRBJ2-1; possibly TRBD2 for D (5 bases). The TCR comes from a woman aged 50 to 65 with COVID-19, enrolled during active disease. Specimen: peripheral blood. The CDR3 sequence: CAISEPVLVPNNEQFF. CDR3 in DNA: TGTGCCATCAGTGAGCCCGTACTAGTTCCCAACAATGAGCAGTTCTTC.